The 26 T cell receptor beta chains given below trace back to one sample, sequenced in a study of long-term antiretroviral therapy in people with HIV. Version v3.0 of the immunoSEQ assay ran at survey level. Clones were read by immunoSEQ multiplex PCR, and TCRdb kept only the in-frame ones, dropping some. The table has tens of thousands of clones, 90% seen once. The sequencing here drew on unsorted PBMCs, taken more than 5 years after starting antiretroviral therapy. The source of these receptors is a woman aged 40 to 50 with HIV.

The chain joins TRBV10-1 to TRBJ2-7; TRBD2 is a possible D gene (5 bases). The germline gives CDR1 WNHNN, CDR2 SYGVQD (reference sequence). The CDR3 covers 12 residues. V lost 8 bases, J lost 0 bases, and 8 bases lay in between. CDR3 bases: TGCGCCAGCGGAGGTCCCTCCTACGAGCAGTACTTC. Translating gives CASGGPSYEQYF.

V gene TRBV9 combines with J gene TRBJ2-1; TRBD2 agrees at 14 bases. The length of the CDR3 is 17 residues. Germline CDR1 reads SGDLS; CDR2 reads YYNGEE. V trimming: 1 base; J trimming: 7 bases; junction bases outside the gene matches: 7. CDR3 protein: CASSVLGLAGGGNEQFF. CDR3 sequence (DNA): TGTGCCAGCAGCGTACTTGGACTAGCGGGGGGTGGGAATGAGCAGTTCTTC. Supplemented by reference TRBV9 and TRBJ2-1, the full variable domain reads DSGVTQTPKHLITATGQRVTLRCSPRSGDLSVYWYQQSLDQGLQFLIQYYNGEERAKGNILERFSAQQFPDLHSELNLSSLELGDSALYFCASSVLGLAGGGNEQFFGPGTRLTVL.

The chain recombines TRBV27 with TRBJ2-7, with a possible D match to TRBD2 (6 bases). CDR1 and CDR2 (germline): MNHEY, SMNVEV (reference sequence). The CDR3 has 15 residues. Trimming shortened V by 2 bases and J by 1 base, and 12 bases separated the two germline ends. CDR3 loop: CASSLRRVRSYEQYF. CDR3 nucleotides: TGTGCCAGCAGTTTAAGGAGGGTCAGATCCTACGAGCAGTACTTC.

The gene calls are TRBV7-6 and TRBJ1-4; TRBD1 matches at 7 bases. The junction had 10 bases not matched to a gene; V was cut back by 1 base and J by 11 bases. This CDR3 comprises 15 residues. Germline CDR1 and CDR2: SGHVS and FNYEAQ. In nucleotides, the CDR3 is TGTGCCAGCAGCTTAGTCGGAGGACAGGCCCCGAAACTGTTTTTT. It yields the protein CASSLVGGQAPKLFF.

The genes are TRBV6-6 and TRBJ2-5; D is unclear. V was clipped by 6 bases and J by 5 bases, with 13 bases between them. Germline lookup yields CDR1 MNHNY and CDR2 SVGAGI (reference sequence). The CDR3 loop spans 13 amino acids. CDR3 bases: TGTGCCAGCAGCCCTCCCCCCGACGAGACCCAGTACTTC. Translated: CASSPPPDETQYF.

The chain employs TRBV18 and TRBJ1-5; D remains ambiguous. The germline V gene encodes CDR1 KGHSH and CDR2 LQKENI. The CDR3 has 14 amino acids. V dropped 6 bases and J dropped 0 bases, with 9 bases sitting between them. The chain's CDR3 is CASSAGNSNQPQHF. The CDR3 bases are TGTGCCAGCTCGGCCGGGAATAGCAATCAGCCCCAGCATTTT. Filled out from reference TRBV18 and TRBJ1-5, the complete variable domain reads NAGVMQNPRHLVRRRGQEARLRCSPMKGHSHVYWYRQLPEEGLKFMVYLQKENIIDESGMPKERFSAEFPKEGPSILRIQQVVRGDSAAYFCASSAGNSNQPQHFGDGTRLSIL.

V usage is TRBV25-1 and J usage is TRBJ2-3; 7 nucleotides line up with TRBD1. Germline loops: CDR1 MGHDK, CDR2 SYGVNS. The CDR3 covers 14 residues. With V trimmed by 6 bases and J by 2 bases, 5 bases remained unmatched. The CDR3 loop reads CASRGRGNTDTQYF. The CDR3 nucleotides read TGTGCCAGCAGGGGCAGGGGGAACACAGATACGCAGTATTTT.

The J gene is TRBJ2-5, the V gene TRBV4-3, with 10 bases aligning to TRBD2. CDR1 is LGHNA and CDR2 is YSLEER in the germline V gene. There are 16 residues in the CDR3. After removal of 3 bases from V and 3 bases from J, the junction contained 7 bases not matched to a gene. This CDR3 reads CASSHNVLAGEETQYF. The CDR3 nucleotides are TGCGCCAGCAGCCACAACGTGCTAGCGGGGGAAGAGACCCAGTACTTC.

This chain connects TRBV7-2 to TRBJ2-5; D is uncertain. There are 14 residues in the CDR3. Trimming cost V 3 bases and J 1 base, with 9 bases left between them. Per the germline V gene, CDR1 is SGHTA and CDR2 is FQGNSA. The CDR3 is CASSFGYGQETQYF. The DNA of the CDR3 is TGTGCCAGCAGCTTTGGGTACGGCCAAGAGACCCAGTACTTC.

The chain links TRBV19 to TRBJ2-1, with 11 bases identical to TRBD1. The V and J ends lost 7 bases and 4 bases, in that order; junction bases with no gene match: 6. Germline V gene sequence: CDR1 LNHDA, CDR2 SQIVND (reference sequence). The length of the CDR3 is 15 residues. CDR3 DNA sequence: TGTGCCAGTAAGATAGGGACAGGGGGTTACAATGAGCAGTTCTTC. Its translation: CASKIGTGGYNEQFF.

The V gene is TRBV29-1, the J gene TRBJ1-1; D unresolved. The CDR3 spans 12 residues. CDR1 and CDR2 from the germline V gene are SQVTM and ANQGSEA. The V gene lost 8 bases and the J gene lost 0 bases, with 10 bases spanning the gap. CDR3: CSSTRMNTEAFF. CDR3 DNA sequence: TGCAGCTCTACCAGGATGAACACTGAAGCTTTCTTT.

The J gene is TRBJ2-1, the V gene TRBV2; D is uncertain. V was shortened by 5 bases and J by 6 bases, with 11 bases between the two germline ends. Germline CDR1 is SNHLY and CDR2 is FYNNEI. The CDR3 totals 13 residues. For the CDR3, the DNA is TGTGCCAGCAGTCCCGCGAGGCTCAATGAGCAGTTCTTC. This gives the protein CASSPARLNEQFF.

The chain employs TRBV7-9 and TRBJ1-1; tentative D call: TRBD1 (6 bases). Per germline, CDR1 SEHNR and CDR2 FQNEAQ (reference sequence). Between the trimmed V and J ends, which lost 2 bases and 0 bases, there was a span of 16 bases. CDR3 length equals 17 residues. The CDR3 DNA sequence: TGTGCCAGCAGCTTAATGCCGGGGGGGCAGCTGAACACTGAAGCTTTCTTT. This gives the protein CASSLMPGGQLNTEAFF.

The chain recombines TRBV4-3 with TRBJ2-7, with 7 bases identical to TRBD1. The CDR3 sequence is 14 residues long. The germline V gene encodes CDR1 LGHNA and CDR2 YSLEER. Trimming took 4 bases from V and 3 from J; bases not matched to a gene: 6. The CDR3 DNA follows: TGCGCCAGCAGCCCAGGGACAGAGAACTACGAGCAGTACTTC. Translating it yields CASSPGTENYEQYF.

On this clone: The same CDR3 arises from other DNA sequences in this sample as well. V and J are TRBV2 and TRBJ2-3, with 12 bases lining up with TRBD2. This CDR3 comprises 15 residues. CDR1 is SNHLY, CDR2 FYNNEI, per germline. V was pared by 8 bases and J by 2 bases, with 5 bases of the junction left unmatched. CDR3 region: CASSGLAGITDTQYF. The DNA for the CDR3 is TGTGCCAGCTCCGGACTAGCGGGGATCACAGATACGCAGTATTTT. Supplemented by reference TRBV2 and TRBJ2-3, the full variable domain reads EPEVTQTPSHQVTQMGQEVILRCVPISNHLYFYWYRQILGQKVEFLVSFYNNEISEKSEIFDDQFSVERPDGSNFTLKIRSTKLEDSAMYFCASSGLAGITDTQYFGPGTRLTVL.

The rearrangement joins TRBV6-5 to TRBJ1-3, with D possibly being TRBD1 (5 bases). This CDR3 is 13 amino acids long. V gave up 11 bases and J gave up 2 bases, with 13 bases separating them. The germline CDR1 and CDR2 sequences are MNHEY and SVGAGI. Written as DNA, the CDR3 is TGTGCCTCCAGGAGGGGCCCTGGAAACACCATATATTTT. It is translated as CASRRGPGNTIYF.

The gene calls are TRBV19 and TRBJ2-1, with TRBD1 identical over 7 bases. CDR1 is LNHDA and CDR2 is SQIVND in the germline V gene (reference sequence). CDR3 size: 15 residues. V dropped 0 bases and J dropped 4; count of bases not matched to a gene: 3. The CDR3 DNA follows: TGTGCCAGTAGTATAGATCGGACAGGTTACAATGAGCAGTTCTTC. Translation gives CASSIDRTGYNEQFF.

V is TRBV7-6 and J is TRBJ1-2; the D is unclear. This CDR3 comprises 14 residues. V was shortened by 4 bases and J by 6 bases, with 15 bases between the two germline ends. Germline V gene lookup returns CDR1 SGHVS and CDR2 FNYEAQ. The DNA of the CDR3 is TGTGCCAGCAGCTACACGACCGGACCCGATGGCTACACCTTC. It yields the protein CASSYTTGPDGYTF.

The chain links TRBV18 to TRBJ1-1; tentatively, D is TRBD1 (5 bases). The length of the CDR3 is 15 residues. CDR1 is KGHSH, CDR2 LQKENI, per germline. The germline V and J ends were trimmed by 3 bases and 4 bases, with 15 bases remaining between them. DNA for the CDR3: TGTGCCAGCTCACCCATGTCGGGGGTGGTCACTGAAGCTTTCTTT. Translation gives CASSPMSGVVTEAFF.

V and J are TRBV4-3 and TRBJ2-1; TRBD1 agrees at 9 bases. Germline assignment: CDR1 LGHNA and CDR2 YSLEER. CDR3 length: 15 residues. V was clipped by 0 bases and J by 7 bases; unmatched bases: 4. The CDR3 loop reads CASSQEGTGRNEQFF. The CDR3 bases are TGCGCCAGCAGCCAAGAGGGGACAGGGAGAAATGAGCAGTTCTTC.

The chain is built from TRBV29-1 and TRBJ2-7; tentative D call: TRBD2 (5 bases). There are 15 residues in the CDR3. V gave up 1 base and J gave up 0 bases, with 13 bases separating them. Germline CDR1 is SQVTM and CDR2 is ANQGSEA. The CDR3 loop reads CSVEGPGSYSYEQYF. The CDR3 DNA reads as TGCAGCGTTGAAGGCCCGGGATCCTACTCCTACGAGCAGTACTTC.

The sample holds one count of this clone. V is TRBV6-4 and J is TRBJ2-1; tentative D call: TRBD2 (5 bases). Trimming cost V 9 bases and J 7 bases, with 10 bases left between them. The CDR3 extends over 11 amino acids. From germline, CDR1 is MRHNA and CDR2 SNTAGT. The chain's CDR3 is CASLRGNEQFF. CDR3 sequence (DNA): TGTGCCAGTCTCCGGGGTAATGAGCAGTTCTTC.

The chain has TRBV5-1 and TRBJ1-4; D is unresolved. CDR1 is SGHRS and CDR2 is YFSETQ in the germline V gene. Trimming took off 0 bases at V and 5 bases at J, with 8 bases between the two ends. The CDR3 is 14 amino acids. The CDR3, as DNA: TGCGCCAGCAGCTTGGAACAGCCAAATGAAAAACTGTTTTTT. Translation gives CASSLEQPNEKLFF.

A few counts support this clone. This sequence joins TRBV6-5 and TRBJ1-6; tentative D call: TRBD1 (6 bases). This CDR3 comprises 16 residues. Germline CDR1 reads MNHEY; CDR2 reads SVGAGI. The ends were cut back, 2 bases at V and 9 bases at J, with 17 bases in the middle. This chain's CDR3 is CASSYRGQGSGSPLHF. The CDR3 DNA sequence: TGTGCCAGCAGTTACCGGGGGCAGGGATCGGGTTCACCCCTCCACTTT.

The table lists this clone with a few counts. V is TRBV29-1 and J is TRBJ2-3; 9 bases match TRBD1. The V and J ends lost 3 bases and 5 bases, in that order; junction bases with no gene match: 6. From germline, CDR1 is SQVTM and CDR2 ANQGSEA. This CDR3 contains 14 residues. The CDR3 DNA sequence: TGCAGCGTTGACTTGGGACAGGGAATAGATACGCAGTATTTT. The encoded protein is CSVDLGQGIDTQYF.

CDR3 sequence: CASSFFYQNTEAFF. The CDR3 coding sequence is TGTGCCAGCAGCTTTTTCTACCAAAACACTGAAGCTTTCTTT. The chain combines TRBV7-2 with TRBJ1-1, with D hard to call. The CDR3 consists of 14 residues. Germline V lookup: CDR1 SGHTA, CDR2 FQGNSA. Trimming cost V 3 bases and J 2 bases, with 10 bases left between them. Looking up the rest from reference TRBV7-2 and TRBJ1-1 gives the full variable domain: GAGVSQSPSNKVTEKGKDVELRCDPISGHTALYWYRQSLGQGLEFLIYFQGNSAPDKSGLPSDRFSAERTGGSVSTLTIQRTQQEDSAVYLCASSFFYQNTEAFFGQGTRLTVV.